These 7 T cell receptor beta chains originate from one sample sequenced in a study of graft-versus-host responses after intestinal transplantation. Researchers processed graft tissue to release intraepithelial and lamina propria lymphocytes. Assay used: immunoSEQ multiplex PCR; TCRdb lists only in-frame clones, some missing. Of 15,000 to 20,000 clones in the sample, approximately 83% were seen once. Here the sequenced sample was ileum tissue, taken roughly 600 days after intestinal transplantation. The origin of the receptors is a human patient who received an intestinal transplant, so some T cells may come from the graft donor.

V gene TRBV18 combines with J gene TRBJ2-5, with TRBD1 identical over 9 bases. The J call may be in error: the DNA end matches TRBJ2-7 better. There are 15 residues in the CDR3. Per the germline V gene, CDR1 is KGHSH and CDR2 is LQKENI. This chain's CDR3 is CASSPPGQGVYEQYF. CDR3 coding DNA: TGTGCCAGCTCACCTCCGGGACAGGGCGTCTACGAGCAGTACTTC.

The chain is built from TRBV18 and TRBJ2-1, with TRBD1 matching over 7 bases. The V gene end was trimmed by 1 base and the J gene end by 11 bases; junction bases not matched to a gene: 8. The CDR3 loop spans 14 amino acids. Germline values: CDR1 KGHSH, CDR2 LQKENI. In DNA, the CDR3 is TGTGCCAGCTCACCACTCCAGGGGGAAGTTCAGCAGTTCTTC. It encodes CASSPLQGEVQQFF.

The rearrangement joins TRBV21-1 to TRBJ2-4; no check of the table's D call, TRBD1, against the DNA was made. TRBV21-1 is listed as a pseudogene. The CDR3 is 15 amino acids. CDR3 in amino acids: CASSIPFRAKNIQYF. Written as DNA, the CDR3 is TGTGCCAGCAGCATTCCCTTCAGGGCCAAAAACATTCAGTACTTC.

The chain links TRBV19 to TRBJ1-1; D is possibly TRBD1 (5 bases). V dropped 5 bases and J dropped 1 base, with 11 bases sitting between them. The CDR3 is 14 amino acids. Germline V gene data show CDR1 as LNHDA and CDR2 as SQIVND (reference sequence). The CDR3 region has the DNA TGTGCCAGTAGTTGGGACGGAAGGAACACTGAAGCTTTCTTT. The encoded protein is CASSWDGRNTEAFF. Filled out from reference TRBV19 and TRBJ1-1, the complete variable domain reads DGGITQSPKYLFRKEGQNVTLSCEQNLNHDAMYWYRQDPGQGLRLIYYSQIVNDFQKGDIAEGYSVSREKKESFPLTVTSAQKNPTAFYLCASSWDGRNTEAFFGQGTRLTVV.

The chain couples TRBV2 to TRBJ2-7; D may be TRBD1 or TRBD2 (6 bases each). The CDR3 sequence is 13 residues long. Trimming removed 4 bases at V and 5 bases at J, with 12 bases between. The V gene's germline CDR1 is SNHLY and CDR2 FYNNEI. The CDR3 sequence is CASSVGGPNEQYF. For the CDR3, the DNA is TGTGCCAGCAGTGTTGGGGGGCCAAACGAGCAGTACTTC.

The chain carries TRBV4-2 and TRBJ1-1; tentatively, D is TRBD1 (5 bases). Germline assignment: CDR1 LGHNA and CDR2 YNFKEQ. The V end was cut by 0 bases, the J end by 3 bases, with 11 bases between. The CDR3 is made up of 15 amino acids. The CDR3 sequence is CASSQEGGWDTEAFF. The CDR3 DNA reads TGTGCCAGCAGCCAAGAGGGGGGTTGGGACACTGAAGCTTTCTTT.

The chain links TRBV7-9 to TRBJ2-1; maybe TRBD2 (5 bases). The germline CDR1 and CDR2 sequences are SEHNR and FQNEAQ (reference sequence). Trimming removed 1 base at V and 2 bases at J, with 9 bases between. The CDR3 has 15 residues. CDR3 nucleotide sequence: TGTGCCAGCAGCTTAGTCTCGGGGACCTACAATGAGCAGTTCTTC. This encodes CASSLVSGTYNEQFF.